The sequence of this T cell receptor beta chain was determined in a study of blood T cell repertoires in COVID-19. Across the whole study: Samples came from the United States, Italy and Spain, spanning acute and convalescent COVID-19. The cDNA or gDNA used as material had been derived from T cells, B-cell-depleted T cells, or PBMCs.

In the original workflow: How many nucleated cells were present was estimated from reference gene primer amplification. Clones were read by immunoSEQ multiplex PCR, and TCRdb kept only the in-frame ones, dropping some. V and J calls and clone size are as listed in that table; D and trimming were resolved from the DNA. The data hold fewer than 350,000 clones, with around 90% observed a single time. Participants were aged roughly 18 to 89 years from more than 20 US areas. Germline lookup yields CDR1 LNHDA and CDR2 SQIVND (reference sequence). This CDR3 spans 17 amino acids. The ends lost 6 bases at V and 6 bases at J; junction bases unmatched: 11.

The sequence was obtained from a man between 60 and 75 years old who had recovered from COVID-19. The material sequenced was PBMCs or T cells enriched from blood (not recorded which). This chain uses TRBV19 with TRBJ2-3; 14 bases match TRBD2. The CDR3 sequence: CASRTLSGTSGSDTQYF. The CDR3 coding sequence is TGTGCCAGTAGGACTTTGAGTGGGACTAGCGGGAGCGATACGCAGTATTTT.